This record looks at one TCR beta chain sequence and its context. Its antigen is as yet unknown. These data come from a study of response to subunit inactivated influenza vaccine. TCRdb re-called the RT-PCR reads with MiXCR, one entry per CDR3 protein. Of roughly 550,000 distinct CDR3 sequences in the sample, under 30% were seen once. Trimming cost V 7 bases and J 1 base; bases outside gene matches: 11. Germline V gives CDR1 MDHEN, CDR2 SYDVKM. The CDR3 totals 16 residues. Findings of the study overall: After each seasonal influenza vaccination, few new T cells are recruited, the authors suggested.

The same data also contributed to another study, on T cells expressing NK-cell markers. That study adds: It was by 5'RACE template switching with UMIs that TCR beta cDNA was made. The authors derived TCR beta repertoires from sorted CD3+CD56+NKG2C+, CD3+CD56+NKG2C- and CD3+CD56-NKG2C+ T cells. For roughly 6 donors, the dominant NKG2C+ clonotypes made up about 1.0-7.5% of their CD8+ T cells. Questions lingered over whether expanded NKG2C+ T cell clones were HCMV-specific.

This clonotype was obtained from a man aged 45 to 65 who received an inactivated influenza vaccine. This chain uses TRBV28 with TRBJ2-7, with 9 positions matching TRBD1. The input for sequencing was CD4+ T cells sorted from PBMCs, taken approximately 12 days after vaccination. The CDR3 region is CASTAGTGQGSYEQYF. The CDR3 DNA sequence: TGTGCCAGCACCGCCGGAACGGGACAGGGATCCTACGAGCAGTACTTC. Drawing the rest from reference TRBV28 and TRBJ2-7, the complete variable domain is DVKVTQSSRYLVKRTGEKVFLECVQDMDHENMFWYRQDPGLGLRLIYFSYDVKMKEKGDIPEGYSVSREKKERFSLILESASTNQTSMYLCASTAGTGQGSYEQYFGPGTRLTVT.